Each of the 21 T cell receptor beta chains below was sequenced from the same sample in a study of human T cells and chemical hapten exposure (dated by TCRdb to the early 2020s). The library was made by RACE. The sequencer listed for this sample is NextSeq 500. The public reads were reanalyzed by TCRdb: fastp trimming at Q25, MiXCR alignment, in-frame beta chains only. Entries that share a CDR3 protein sequence are merged under the most common genes and DNA. Across this sample there are around 330,000 distinct CDR3 sequences, with about 5% seen only once. The ten top clones hold about 8.2% of the sample. The time point label, as the study defines it: pre-sensitization, week 0. Explained via the paper, the treatment or condition label denotes: therapeutic diphenylcyclopropenone sensitization with weekly scalp DPC. The material was whole blood, obtained in connection with sensitization to the hapten diphenylcyclopropenone (DPC). The receptors come from a woman between 18 and 30 years old with alopecia areata. Some clones in this sample may be carry-over from other donors' samples.

This clonotype was seen ten or more times. J is TRBJ2-1 and V is TRBV7-2; D perhaps matches TRBD1 (6 bases). The CDR3 is 14 amino acids. CDR1 is SGHTA, CDR2 FQGNSA, per germline. Trimming pared 5 bases from V and 9 bases from J, leaving 17 bases between. CDR3 protein: CASSAAMRDTEQFF. For the CDR3, the DNA is TGTGCCAGCAGCGCCGCGATGAGGGACACTGAGCAGTTCTTC. The variable domain in full, completed from reference TRBV7-2 and TRBJ2-1, reads GAGVSQSPSNKVTEKGKDVELRCDPISGHTALYWYRQSLGQGLEFLIYFQGNSAPDKSGLPSDRFSAERTGGSVSTLTIQRTQQEDSAVYLCASSAAMRDTEQFFGPGTRLTVL.

Points on this clonotype: A read error is possible here, since a much larger clone lies one base away. V and J are TRBV6-5 and TRBJ2-4, with D unclear. With 5 bases removed from V and 5 bases from J, the gap between germline ends came to 4 bases. This CDR3 has 11 amino acids. Looked up from germline, CDR1 is MNHEY and CDR2 is SVGAGI. This CDR3 reads CASSRENIQYF. The CDR3 bases are TGTGCCAGCAGTAGGGAAAACATTCAGTACTTC.

Only a few counts were recorded for this clonotype. This chain joins TRBV6-6 and TRBJ1-4, with a tentative D call TRBD1 (5 bases). The CDR3 sequence is 17 residues long. CDR1 MNHNY and CDR2 SVGAGI come from the germline V gene (reference sequence). V was clipped by 3 bases and J by 3 bases, with 17 bases between them. The CDR3 coding sequence is TGTGCCAGCAGTTATACGGCGCAGGGTAGCGCTAATGAAAAACTGTTTTTT. Encoded protein: CASSYTAQGSANEKLFF.

The chain joins TRBV4-3 to TRBJ1-1; D gene ambiguous. CDR1 is LGHNA, CDR2 YSLEER, per germline. The CDR3 sequence is 14 residues long. V was shortened by 1 base and J by 5 bases, with 11 bases between the two germline ends. Written as DNA, the CDR3 is TGCGCCAGCAGCCAAGTTTCGTTTAGGACTGAAGCTTTCTTT. This sequence encodes CASSQVSFRTEAFF.

This clonotype was recorded a few times. V usage is TRBV4-3 and J usage is TRBJ2-1; the D gene is possibly TRBD2 (5 bases). This CDR3 region has 14 residues. V was pared by 0 bases and J by 4 bases, with 7 bases between. Germline V lookup: CDR1 LGHNA, CDR2 YSLEER. The CDR3 DNA reads TGCGCCAGCAGCCAAGACAAGCGGTACAATGAGCAGTTCTTC. Translated: CASSQDKRYNEQFF.

In this sample, this clonotype turned up many times. The rearrangement uses TRBV6-5 and TRBJ2-2; no clear D. CDR3 size: 12 residues. The V gene's germline CDR1 is MNHEY and CDR2 SVGAGI. The V and J ends lost 4 bases and 5 bases respectively, with 5 bases between them. The CDR3 spells CASSSLTGELFF. DNA of the CDR3: TGTGCCAGCAGTTCCCTAACCGGGGAGCTGTTTTTT.

This clonotype was found many times. The chain combines TRBV29-1 with TRBJ2-3, with 9 nucleotides matching TRBD2. Losses at the gene ends were 6 bases for V and 1 base for J; bases not matched to a gene: 8. Germline V CDR1 and CDR2: SQVTM, ANQGSEA. This CDR3 has 15 residues. The CDR3 DNA follows: TGCAGCGTGGACGGGACTAGCCTACGCACAGATACGCAGTATTTT. Translation gives CSVDGTSLRTDTQYF.

This clonotype came up a few times. This chain connects TRBV15 to TRBJ2-1; D may be TRBD1 (6 bases). CDR1 LNHNV and CDR2 YYDKDF come from the germline V gene (reference sequence). Trimming stripped 0 bases from V and 7 bases from J, with 7 bases between. This CDR3 contains 13 residues. The CDR3 DNA reads as TGTGCCACCAGCAGAGAGAGGGGGAATGAGCAGTTCTTC. Protein product: CATSRERGNEQFF. The complete variable domain, with remaining parts taken from reference TRBV15 and TRBJ2-1, reads DAMVIQNPRYQVTQFGKPVTLSCSQTLNHNVMYWYQQKSSQAPKLLFHYYDKDFNNEADTPDNFQSRRPNTSFCFLDIRSPGLGDTAMYLCATSRERGNEQFFGPGTRLTVL.

Ten or more counts support this clonotype. The J gene is TRBJ2-3, the V gene TRBV12-5; D gene unclear. Germline lookup yields CDR1 LGHNT and CDR2 FRNRAP. The CDR3 loop spans 13 amino acids. V was trimmed by 6 bases and J by 0 bases, leaving 7 bases between them. Here the CDR3 DNA reads TGTGCTAGTGGAATCAGCAGCACAGATACGCAGTATTTT. It codes for CASGISSTDTQYF.

Many counts were recorded for this clonotype. The V gene is TRBV6-5, the J gene TRBJ1-1; no definite D call. Germline V gives CDR1 MNHEY, CDR2 SVGAGI. The length of the CDR3 is 13 residues. Trimming cost V 2 bases and J 4 bases, with 8 bases left between them. The CDR3 loop is CASSYGYGTEAFF. The DNA of the CDR3 is TGTGCCAGCAGTTACGGATATGGCACTGAAGCTTTCTTT.

The rearrangement uses TRBV12-3 or TRBV12-4 and TRBJ1-2; D may be TRBD1 (6 bases). Between the trimmed V and J ends, which lost 1 base and 9 bases, there was a span of 12 bases. The CDR3 length is 13 residues. CDR3 protein: CASSLGQGIRYTF. In nucleotides, the CDR3 is TGTGCCAGCAGTTTAGGGCAGGGGATACGCTACACCTTC.

This clonotype was observed a handful of times. The rearrangement joins TRBV9 to TRBJ2-6, with D hard to call. Trimming stripped 2 bases from V and 1 base from J, with 19 bases between. The CDR3 runs 19 residues. The germline gives CDR1 SGDLS, CDR2 YYNGEE. CDR3 region: CASSVGAPGEVSGANVLTF. The DNA for the CDR3 is TGTGCCAGCAGCGTTGGTGCGCCCGGCGAGGTTTCTGGGGCCAACGTCCTGACTTTC.

A few counts support this clonotype. This sequence joins TRBV6-1 and TRBJ2-7; D is possibly TRBD1 or TRBD2 (5 bases each). The CDR3 is 13 amino acids. Per germline, CDR1 MNHNS and CDR2 SASEGT. V dropped 2 bases and J dropped 5 bases, with 10 bases sitting between them. The DNA of the CDR3 is TGTGCCAGCAGTGAATACCGGGACGACGAGCAGTACTTC. Translating it yields CASSEYRDDEQYF.

The chain links TRBV28 to TRBJ2-3; D might be TRBD1 (5 bases). The germline V gene encodes CDR1 MDHEN and CDR2 SYDVKM. The length of the CDR3 is 16 residues. Trimming removed 4 bases at V and 2 bases at J, with 16 bases between. Here the CDR3 DNA reads TGTGCCAGCAGTTCCCCAGTTGCAGGGAACACAGATACGCAGTATTTT. It is translated as CASSSPVAGNTDTQYF.

Notes on this clonotype: This could be a read error, since a much larger clone is one nucleotide away. The chain links TRBV20-1 to TRBJ1-3; TRBD1 aligns across 7 bases. CDR1 and CDR2 from the germline V gene are DFQATT and SNEGSKA (reference sequence). The CDR3 has 14 amino acids. The CDR3 here is CSARDRADGNSIYF. The DNA of the CDR3 is TGCAGTGCTCGTGACAGGGCGGACGGAAACTCCATATATTTT.

This clonotype has more than one count but fewer than ten. V gene TRBV27 combines with J gene TRBJ1-2; 11 bases are shared with TRBD1. J gave up 2 bases and V 6 bases, and 5 bases lay outside the gene matches. This CDR3 contains 15 residues. CDR1 and CDR2 from the germline V gene are MNHEY and SMNVEV (reference sequence). The CDR3: CASRYGQGANYGYTF. CDR3 sequence (DNA): TGTGCCAGCAGATACGGACAGGGGGCCAACTATGGCTACACCTTC.

The table lists this clonotype with a few counts. The chain carries TRBV6-2 or TRBV6-3 and TRBJ1-1; no definite D call. The V end was cut by 0 bases, the J end by 6 bases, with 8 bases between. Per the germline V gene, CDR1 is MNHEY and CDR2 is SVGEGT. This CDR3 has 13 residues. CDR3 bases: TGTGCCAGCAGTTACTCGCCCAGGCCTGAAGCTTTCTTT. This encodes CASSYSPRPEAFF.

Concerning this clonotype itself: Its ends do not fully match the called genes, so a read error is possible. This chain links TRBV14 with TRBJ1-6, with D possibly being TRBD1 (6 bases). The germline V gene encodes CDR1 SGHDN and CDR2 FVKESK. This CDR3 has 17 residues. The CDR3 loop is CASSHPAGGEEDSPLYF. The DNA of the CDR3 is TGTGCCAGCAGCCACCCGGCGGGGGGCGAAGAGGATTCACCCCTCTACTTT.

This clonotype was recorded many times. This chain links TRBV13 with TRBJ2-6, with D possibly being TRBD2 (5 bases). Germline V gene sequence: CDR1 PRHDT, CDR2 FYEKMQ (reference sequence). The V end was cut by 1 base, the J end by 2 bases, with 18 bases between. The CDR3 contains 19 residues. CDR3 loop: CASSLEGEGRGAGANVLTF. The DNA for the CDR3 is TGTGCCAGCAGCTTAGAGGGTGAAGGGAGAGGAGCTGGGGCCAACGTCCTGACTTTC.

V gene TRBV9 combines with J gene TRBJ1-1; D is uncertain. Germline values: CDR1 SGDLS, CDR2 YYNGEE. V lost 4 bases to trimming and J lost 1 base, with 14 bases between them. The CDR3 length is 15 residues. The CDR3 region has the DNA TGTGCCAGCAGCCGTAGAGGCAATGGGAACACTGAAGCTTTCTTT. Its translation is CASSRRGNGNTEAFF.

This clonotype has only a few counts. This chain uses TRBV7-3 with TRBJ1-6; D possibly corresponds to TRBD1 (5 bases). The CDR3 spans 14 residues. The V end lost 8 bases, the J end lost 7 bases, and 15 bases lay between the germline ends. Looked up from germline, CDR1 is SGHTA and CDR2 is FQGTGA. The CDR3 reads CASAGASTNSPLHF. Here the CDR3 DNA reads TGTGCCAGCGCCGGGGCCTCAACCAATTCACCCCTCCACTTT. Together with reference TRBV7-3 and TRBJ1-6, the CDR3 gives the full variable domain: GAGVSQTPSNKVTEKGKYVELRCDPISGHTALYWYRQSLGQGPEFLIYFQGTGAADDSGLPNDRFFAVRPEGSVSTLKIQRTERGDSAVYLCASAGASTNSPLHFGNGTRLTVT.